The clone carrying this T cell receptor (beta chain) was picked up a small number of times. The sample comes from a study of cytotoxic CD8 clonotypes in ibrutinib-treated CLL. Study overall: Among responders, approximately 24 were partial and 2 complete; after median approximately 6 years, around 14 stayed remitted and about 12 progressed. Average yields of about 260,000 productive templates and tens of thousands of productive rearrangements characterized the samples.

Extraction of approximately 2 micrograms of genomic DNA from cryopreserved PBMCs supplied material for TCR beta libraries. Libraries were prepared by immunoSEQ multiplex PCR; TCRdb keeps only in-frame clonotypes and omits some of them. The repertoire holds roughly 250,000 clones, with 70% as singletons. V gave up 2 bases and J gave up 5 bases, with 4 bases separating them. CDR1 ENHRY and CDR2 SYGVKD come from the germline V gene. The CDR3 spans 12 residues. The clonotype comes from a human donor with chronic lymphocytic leukemia. The V gene is TRBV10-3, the J gene TRBJ1-5, with D unresolved. Sample: PBMCs, taken after 24 months of ibrutinib treatment. Written as DNA, the CDR3 is TGTGCCATCAGTGAGCCCGATCAGCCCCAGCATTTT. The encoded protein is CAISEPDQPQHF.